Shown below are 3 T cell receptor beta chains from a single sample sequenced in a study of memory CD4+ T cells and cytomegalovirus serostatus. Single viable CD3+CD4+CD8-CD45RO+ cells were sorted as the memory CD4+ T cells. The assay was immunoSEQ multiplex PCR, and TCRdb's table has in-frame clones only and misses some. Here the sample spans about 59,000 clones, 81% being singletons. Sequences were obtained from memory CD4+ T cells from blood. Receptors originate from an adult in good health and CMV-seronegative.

CDR3 DNA: TGTGCCTGGGGATTTAGCAATCAGCCCCAGCATTTT. This translates into CAWGFSNQPQHF. The chain has TRBV30 and TRBJ1-5; unclear D gene. The V and J ends lost 5 bases and 0 bases respectively, with 5 bases between them. The V gene's germline CDR1 is GTSNPN and CDR2 SVGIG (reference sequence). CDR3 length equals 12 residues.

The CDR3 DNA sequence: TGTGCCAGCAGCTTAGAGGCAGGACGACCCGGCGATGGCTACACCTTC. As protein: CASSLEAGRPGDGYTF. J is TRBJ1-2 and V is TRBV7-6; D gene ambiguous. Germline V gives CDR1 SGHVS, CDR2 FNYEAQ. This CDR3 contains 16 residues. The germline V and J ends were trimmed by 1 base and 6 bases, with 18 bases remaining between them.

DNA of the CDR3: TGTGCCAGCATTGACGGCGGCTATGGCTACACCTTC. The encoded protein is CASIDGGYGYTF. This chain uses TRBV6-6 with TRBJ1-2; D is ambiguous. Per germline, CDR1 MNHNY and CDR2 SVGAGI (reference sequence). V gave up 7 bases and J gave up 4 bases, with 10 bases separating them. The CDR3 sequence is 12 residues long.